This T cell receptor beta chain was captured by sequencing in a study of naive and memory T cell subsets (dated by TCRdb to about 2017). Broadly, across the study: The study applied an open-source, UMI-based TCR alpha and beta sequencing pipeline to sorted naive and memory peripheral blood T cell subsets. Complete agreement was observed between the functional CMV T cell responses and the IgG serology results. RNA was DNase-treated and reverse transcribed with TCR constant-region primers, mostly using SuperScript III. The study at large found these results: RNA-based TCR counts may be affected by expression changes linked to T cell activation and differentiation. The repertoire findings for the naive and memory subsets could not be validated against a ground truth because none was available. A clonotype was defined as a single alpha or beta chain sequence rather than as a paired alpha/beta receptor. After error correction, over 90% of naive TCR sequences appeared only once, giving much steeper abundance distributions than memory subsets. The abundance of TCRs followed a power law with an exponent that differed between naive and memory subsets yet stayed consistent across the three individuals. In both CD4 and CD8 cells, going from naive through CM, EM and EMRA, the Gini index went up while Shannon and inverse Simpson diversity went down.

The CDR3 starts with the cysteine, ends with the phenylalanine, and has 18 residues. The CDR3 DNA has 54 bases and is translated from base 1. V and J lose 4 bases and 2 bases, and a span of 23 bases separates them. CDR1 and CDR2, looked up from the germline V gene, are SGHAT and FQNNGV. Note on this clonotype: Its antigen specificity is not known. Per-base qualities were not stored, and no clone one base away is much larger.

TCR alpha and beta chain libraries were amplified separately from the second PCR step onward. CMV status of each donor was established by measuring IFNgamma production from CD4+ T cells after fresh PBMCs were stimulated overnight with CMV viral lysate. CD4 T cells were positively selected with Miltenyi beads, followed by positive selection of CD8 T cells from the CD4-negative fraction. After staining for CD3, CD4, CD8, CD45RA, CD27 and a live/dead dye, cells were sorted on a BD Aria II into four subsets based on CD45RA and CD27. Three healthy volunteers provided blood, and each donor's sample was split into CD4 and CD8 T cells and then further divided into four differentiation subsets. Around 120 ml of peripheral blood was collected from each donor, and PBMC were isolated from the blood using Ficoll-Paque PLUS density-gradient centrifugation. The sorted cells were lysed in RLT buffer, after which RNA was extracted using a Qiagen RNeasy kit and kept at -80 degrees C.

Library preparation was by UMI-ligation and nested PCR. The beta constant-region primer was an equimolar mix of two oligonucleotides covering both TRBC1 and TRBC2. T4 RNA ligase 1 ligated a single-stranded oligonucleotide carrying the SP2 primer and a 12-nucleotide UMI to the cDNA 3' end. The ligated cDNA went through four rounds of PCR with nested alpha and beta constant-region primers together with the SP2 primer. The ligation reaction was kept at 16 degrees C for about 18-24 hours. To avoid over-amplification, PCR2 was usually performed as a SYBR Green qPCR and halted once a predetermined threshold was reached. Agencourt AMPure XP magnetic beads were used for all purifications after the first. Library quantification was done by Qubit, followed by a TapeStation check on which the main peak was expected at around 650 bp. Pooled libraries were sequenced on an Illumina MiSeq with v2 2x251 paired-end kits, typically giving roughly 0.9-2.1 million reads per sample. Each sample library was pooled at approximately 3.7 nM, and about 5-7% PhiX was included to improve cluster recognition. Per the authors' processing: FASTQ reads processed by Demultiplexor were assigned V and J genes by Decombinator through tag matching that tolerated a single base-pair mismatch. Collapsinator relied on UMIs to fix sequencing errors as well as frequency errors caused by PCR heterogeneity. CDR3Translator translated TCRs and extracted CDR3s from the conserved cysteine to the FGXG phenylalanine, flagging non-productive sequences. Repertoires were subsampled to equal numbers of UMI-defined TCRs before Gini, Shannon entropy and inverse Simpson indices were calculated. Within the linear range, a power law was fitted to clonotype abundance distributions using maximum likelihood. For one naive CD8 sample, the pipeline and MIGEC produced similar UMI counts, unique TCR numbers and clonal distributions. Repertoires were searched for around 7,300 CMV-associated CDR3 sequences compiled from VDJdb and a published dataset. TCRdb ran its own pipeline on the public reads, namely fastp trimming at Q25 and MiXCR clone calling, and kept in-frame beta chains. Entries are consolidated by CDR3 protein sequence, retaining the most common genes and DNA. These V and J calls are TCRdb output, not the study's own analysis. The sample table shows approximately 89,000 distinct CDR3 sequences, and over 7% are seen once. The biggest ten clones account for 1.6% of the sample.

The sample comprised central memory CD4+ T cells from blood. The meaning of the sample's cell subset or site label: central memory, CD45RA- CD27+. This sequence originates from a human donor in good health. The chain is encoded by TRBV11-2 joined to TRBJ2-5; confidence is insufficient to name the D gene. The DNA sequence follows: TGTGCCAGCAGCTCGGCCTCACGAACCCGCATGGGACAAGAGACCCAGTACTTC. This is translated as CASSSASRTRMGQETQYF.